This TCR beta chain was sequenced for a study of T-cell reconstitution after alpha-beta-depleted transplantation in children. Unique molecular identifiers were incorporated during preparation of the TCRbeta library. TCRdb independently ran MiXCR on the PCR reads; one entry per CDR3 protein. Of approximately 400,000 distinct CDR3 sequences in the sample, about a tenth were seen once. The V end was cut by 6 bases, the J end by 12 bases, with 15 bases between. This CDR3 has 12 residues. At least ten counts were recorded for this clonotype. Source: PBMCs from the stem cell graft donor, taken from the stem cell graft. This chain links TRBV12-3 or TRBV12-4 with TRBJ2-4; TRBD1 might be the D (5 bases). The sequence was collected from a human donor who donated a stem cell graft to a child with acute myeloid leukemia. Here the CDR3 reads CASSAQGLGQYF. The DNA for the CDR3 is TGTGCCAGCAGCGCGCAGGGATTGGGTCAGTACTTC.